This TCR beta chain was recovered during a study of blood T cell repertoires in COVID-19. Authors' methods: Using reference gene primer amplification, nucleated cell counts were estimated. Measured with immunoSEQ multiplex PCR; TCRdb has only the in-frame clones, and not every one. The D gene and trimming were derived from the DNA, and the V and J assignments and clone size from that table. The sample consists of approximately 210,000 clones, 75% to 90% of them appearing once. The sequenced sample was peripheral blood. The source of this sequence is a woman in her thirties or forties with acute or convalescent COVID-19.

The CDR3, as DNA: TGTGCCAGCAGGCCCGCGTCCGGAGCAGGGGGCGCGTATAATTCACCCCTCCACTTT. This codes for CASRPASGAGGAYNSPLHF. The chain has TRBV11-2 and TRBJ1-6; 8 bases agree with TRBD1. Germline CDR1 reads SGHAT; CDR2 reads FQNNGV. There are 19 residues in the CDR3. V trimming: 6 bases; J trimming: 4 bases; junction bases outside the gene matches: 17.